This T cell receptor beta chain originates from a study of blood T cells in healthy people across ages. CDR3 length: 13 residues. V lost 6 bases and J lost 12; bases outside the gene matches: 14. CDR1 DFQATT and CDR2 SNEGSKA come from the germline V gene (reference sequence). A sample-barcoded 5' primer and a J-beta primer mix were used in a second PCR of roughly 6 to 11 cycles. All cDNA molecules were each tagged by a template-switch adaptor with 12 random nucleotides. TCRdb passed the 5' RACE reads through MiXCR, listing each CDR3 protein once. The sample consists of around 800,000 distinct CDR3 sequences, 60% to 80% of them appearing once. Each donor gave ten milliliters of peripheral blood.

Input material: blood. V and J are TRBV20-1 and TRBJ2-1, with 7 positions matching TRBD2. This clonotype was sampled from a man aged 25-45 years in good health. Written as DNA, the CDR3 is TGCAGTGCAACGACTAGTGGGGGGGAAGGGCAGTTCTTC. This gives the protein CSATTSGGEGQFF.